This TCR beta chain was recorded in a study of cytomegalovirus exposure and HLA in healthy donors. The germline V gene encodes CDR1 MNHEY and CDR2 SVGAGI. This CDR3 is 14 amino acids long. V lost 6 bases, J lost 4 bases, and 13 bases lay in between. Use of 60 Vbeta and 13 Jbeta primers characterized the PCR. Sequenced by immunoSEQ multiplex PCR; TCRdb stores in-frame clones only, minus some. The sample lists roughly 150,000 clones, almost 85% occurring once. Turning to this clone: Its antigen is currently unknown.

Study findings and constraints: Later work found that TCR association rates differed between HLA loci; DRB1 had the most and HLA-C the fewest. A list of 164 TCR beta chains associated with cytomegalovirus was given. Earlier results showed most TCR beta V segments being productive about 87% or about 30% of the time. Among TCR sequences, most were rare, though some public TCRs appeared in many donors.

This TCR derives from a young man in good health and CMV-seropositive. The sequenced material came from PBMCs. The chain links TRBV6-5 to TRBJ1-3; D is perhaps TRBD1 (6 bases). The CDR3 loop is CASRPTGFGNTIYF. The CDR3, as DNA: TGTGCCAGCAGACCCACAGGGTTCGGAAACACCATATATTTT.